The 26 T cell receptor beta chains in this list originate from one sample, sequenced in a study of blood T cell repertoires in COVID-19 (dated by TCRdb to about 2020). The method behind the library was the immunoSEQ multiplex PCR assay. TCRdb carries this immuneACCESS record with in-frame sequences only. Its versions omit some clonotypes, under half of them owing to an unresolved V gene in the studies checked, with the rest unexplained. The sample includes approximately 160,000 clones, with around four fifths observed a single time. The top ten hold about 19% of the sample. The source material was peripheral blood. These receptors were taken from a woman older than 75 with acute or convalescent COVID-19.

The chain joins TRBV2 to TRBJ1-2; 7 bases map to TRBD1. CDR1 is SNHLY, CDR2 FYNNEI, per germline. This CDR3 comprises 13 residues. The trim removed 7 bases at V and 6 bases at J, leaving 8 bases unmatched. CDR3 residues: CASTETGTDGYTF. In nucleotides, the CDR3 is TGTGCCAGCACCGAGACCGGGACAGATGGCTACACCTTC.

This clone was recorded a few times. The V call is TRBV5-1, the J call TRBJ2-5, with 9 positions matching TRBD2. The CDR3 consists of 15 residues. The germline V gene encodes CDR1 SGHRS and CDR2 YFSETQ. The junction had 9 bases not matched to a gene; V was cut back by 2 bases and J by 7 bases. For the CDR3, the DNA is TGCGCCAGCAGCTTCTCGGCGGGGGGGCTTGGGACCCAGTACTTC. Amino acid sequence: CASSFSAGGLGTQYF. The whole variable domain, filled in from reference TRBV5-1 and TRBJ2-5, reads KAGVTQTPRYLIKTRGQQVTLSCSPISGHRSVSWYQQTPGQGLQFLFEYFSETQRNKGNFPGRFSGRQFSNSRSEMNVSTLELGDSALYLCASSFSAGGLGTQYFGPGTRLLVL.

The gene calls are TRBV10-3 and TRBJ1-4; no clear D gene. The CDR3 contains 14 residues. Between the trimmed V and J ends, which lost 6 bases and 3 bases, there was a span of 11 bases. The germline CDR1 and CDR2 sequences are ENHRY and SYGVKD. CDR3 sequence reads: CAIRPGGPNEKLFF. The CDR3, as DNA: TGTGCCATCAGGCCAGGAGGGCCTAATGAAAAACTGTTTTTT.

There are a few counts of this clone. The V call is TRBV27, the J call TRBJ2-7, with 8 bases that match TRBD1. From germline, CDR1 is MNHEY and CDR2 SMNVEV (reference sequence). V shed 1 base, J shed 2 bases, and the junction held 1 base outside the gene matches. This CDR3 is built from 14 residues. This CDR3 is CASSLWTGPYEQYF. CDR3 nucleotide sequence: TGTGCCAGCAGTTTATGGACAGGGCCCTACGAGCAGTACTTC.

This clone came up a few times. The rearrangement uses TRBV3-1 (or the pseudogene TRBV3-2) and TRBJ1-5; TRBD1 matches at 7 bases. Looked up from germline, CDR1 is LGHDT and CDR2 is YNNKEL (reference sequence). Trimming removed 3 bases from V and 3 bases from J; junction bases left unmatched: 5. The CDR3 sequence is 15 residues long. CDR3 region: CASSHGTVANQPQHF. CDR3 nucleotide sequence: TGTGCCAGCAGCCACGGGACAGTAGCCAATCAGCCCCAGCATTTT.

The gene calls are TRBV5-1 and TRBJ2-1; 7 bases map to TRBD1. The CDR3 contains 16 residues. V dropped 2 bases and J dropped 0; count of bases not matched to a gene: 5. Germline loops: CDR1 SGHRS, CDR2 YFSETQ. Here the CDR3 DNA reads TGCGCCAGCAGCTTAGAGGGACAGATCTCCTACAATGAGCAGTTCTTC. It codes for CASSLEGQISYNEQFF.

V and J are TRBV3-1 (or the pseudogene TRBV3-2) and TRBJ2-1; D is possibly TRBD2 (6 bases). The V and J ends lost 8 bases and 9 bases respectively, with 14 bases between them. CDR1 LGHDT and CDR2 YNNKEL come from the germline V gene (reference sequence). The CDR3 sequence is 12 residues long. The CDR3 nucleotides are TGTGCCAGCTGCTACCGGGAGTCTGAGCAGTTCTTC. Translating it yields CASCYRESEQFF.

The chain uses TRBV7-9 and TRBJ1-4, with 8 bases fitting TRBD1. The CDR3 has 15 residues. V lost 6 bases and J lost 5; bases outside the gene matches: 8. Germline CDR1 SEHNR, CDR2 FQNEAQ (reference sequence). DNA for the CDR3: TGTGCCAGCAGAAAAAACAGGGGGGAGAATGAAAAACTGTTTTTT. This encodes CASRKNRGENEKLFF.

As DNA, the CDR3 is TGTGCCAGCAGCGTAGTGGCAAGCGGGGGGGCTAGTTACAATGAGCAGTTCTTC. Its protein product is CASSVVASGGASYNEQFF. This chain links TRBV9 with TRBJ2-1; 10 bases are shared with TRBD2. This CDR3 is 18 amino acids long. Germline CDR1 is SGDLS and CDR2 is YYNGEE. V gave up 0 bases and J gave up 4 bases; unmatched junction bases: 10.

The V gene is TRBV2, the J gene TRBJ1-1; tentatively, D is TRBD1 (5 bases). Germline CDR1 reads SNHLY; CDR2 reads FYNNEI. The V end was cut by 4 bases, the J end by 1 base, with 10 bases between. This CDR3 contains 14 residues. CDR3 loop: CASSVGAKNTEAFF. CDR3 in DNA: TGTGCCAGCAGTGTAGGGGCAAAGAACACTGAAGCTTTCTTT.

V is TRBV11-2 and J is TRBJ2-4; tentative D call: TRBD2 (5 bases). This CDR3 has 14 residues. Trimming took 1 base from V and 9 from J, leaving 13 bases between them. CDR1 and CDR2 from the germline V gene are SGHAT and FQNNGV. The DNA of the CDR3 is TGTGCCAGCAGCTTAGCGGCTAGCCGGCCCATTCAGTACTTC. As protein: CASSLAASRPIQYF.

With respect to this clone: The sample has other DNA sequences that encode this CDR3 too. The chain recombines TRBV4-2 with TRBJ1-6; TRBD1 agrees at 10 bases. Per the germline V gene, CDR1 is LGHNA and CDR2 is YNFKEQ. Trimming at V came to 0 bases and at J to 7 bases, leaving 0 bases not matched to a gene. The CDR3 is 15 amino acids. The CDR3, as DNA: TGTGCCAGCAGCCAAGAGGGACAGGGGAATTCACCCCTCCACTTT. Protein: CASSQEGQGNSPLHF.

The chain couples TRBV29-1 to TRBJ1-1; D might be TRBD1 (6 bases). Germline lookup yields CDR1 SQVTM and CDR2 ANQGSEA. V shed 8 bases and J shed 1 base, with 17 bases lying between them. The CDR3 consists of 14 residues. In DNA, the CDR3 is TGCAGCTATTACCGACAGGTTCAGAACACTGAAGCTTTCTTT. As protein: CSYYRQVQNTEAFF.

The genes are TRBV18 and TRBJ1-6, with a possible D match to TRBD1 (5 bases). The ends were cut back, 3 bases at V and 13 bases at J, with 16 bases in the middle. The CDR3 has 14 amino acids. Germline CDR1 is KGHSH and CDR2 is LQKENI. The CDR3 coding sequence is TGTGCCAGCTCACCCCGGACAAAATCCAATCCCCTCCACTTT. It translates to CASSPRTKSNPLHF.

The sample holds one count of this clone. The chain recombines TRBV6-5 with TRBJ1-1, with 7 bases identical to TRBD1. Germline V lookup: CDR1 MNHEY, CDR2 SVGAGI. There are 15 residues in the CDR3. V was pared by 2 bases and J by 1 base, with 4 bases of the junction left unmatched. The CDR3 region has the DNA TGTGCCAGCAGTTACAGGGGGCGGCCGAACACTGAAGCTTTCTTT. Protein sequence: CASSYRGRPNTEAFF.

This clone was counted once. V and J are TRBV19 and TRBJ2-5; D may be TRBD1 (5 bases). The germline gives CDR1 LNHDA, CDR2 SQIVND (reference sequence). V lost 7 bases and J 3 bases, leaving 12 bases between the germline ends. This CDR3 spans 13 amino acids. CDR3 residues: CASKGDIEETQYF. In DNA, the CDR3 is TGTGCCAGTAAAGGGGATATTGAAGAGACCCAGTACTTC.

The chain recombines TRBV5-1 with TRBJ2-1; TRBD1 aligns across 8 bases. CDR3 length: 15 residues. Germline loops: CDR1 SGHRS, CDR2 YFSETQ. Germline trimming cut 8 bases from V and 6 bases from J; bases unmatched to any gene: 13. The CDR3 region has the DNA TGCGCCAGTCTGAGGGACAGGCAGAGGGCCAATGAGCAGTTCTTC. It specifies CASLRDRQRANEQFF. The full variable domain, in which reference TRBV5-1 and TRBJ2-1 provide the parts outside the CDR3, is KAGVTQTPRYLIKTRGQQVTLSCSPISGHRSVSWYQQTPGQGLQFLFEYFSETQRNKGNFPGRFSGRQFSNSRSEMNVSTLELGDSALYLCASLRDRQRANEQFFGPGTRLTVL.

This chain uses TRBV5-5 with TRBJ2-1, with D tentatively TRBD2 (6 bases). Germline V CDR1 and CDR2: SGHKS, YYEKEE (reference sequence). Trimming stripped 4 bases from V and 8 bases from J, with 19 bases between. CDR3 length: 15 amino acids. CDR3 coding DNA: TGTGCCAGCAGCCTATTAGCGGCCGGGGGAGATGAGCAGTTCTTC. This codes for CASSLLAAGGDEQFF.

This chain links TRBV24-1 with TRBJ2-3; tentatively, D is TRBD2 (5 bases). This CDR3 spans 14 amino acids. CDR1 is KGHDR, CDR2 SFDVKD, per germline. V lost 2 bases to trimming and J lost 2 bases, with 7 bases between them. The CDR3: CATSDYGNTDTQYF. CDR3 sequence (DNA): TGTGCCACCAGTGATTACGGGAACACAGATACGCAGTATTTT.

This clone appeared a single time. The chain joins TRBV4-2 to TRBJ2-3; TRBD2 agrees at 8 bases. The CDR3 is 17 residues long. V was clipped by 0 bases and J by 2 bases; unmatched bases: 7. CDR1 LGHNA and CDR2 YNFKEQ come from the germline V gene. The CDR3 protein is CASSQDVQRGHTDTQYF. CDR3 nucleotide sequence: TGTGCCAGCAGCCAAGACGTACAGCGGGGGCACACAGATACGCAGTATTTT.

The CDR3 here is CASSRLAGENTGELFF. As DNA, the CDR3 is TGCGCCAGCTCCCGACTAGCGGGGGAAAACACCGGGGAGCTGTTTTTT. The chain carries TRBV5-1 and TRBJ2-2; 12 bases match TRBD2. In germline, CDR1 is SGHRS, CDR2 YFSETQ. The junction had 6 bases not matched to a gene; V was cut back by 7 bases and J by 2 bases. The CDR3 runs to 16 residues.

The chain has TRBV7-2 and TRBJ2-7; a possible D gene is TRBD2 (7 bases). This CDR3 contains 13 residues. CDR1 and CDR2 (germline): SGHTA, FQGNSA. Between the trimmed V and J ends, which lost 1 base and 7 bases, there was a span of 11 bases. CDR3 coding DNA: TGTGCCAGCAGCTTAGTGGGGGGGCGGGAGCAGTACTTC. Its protein product is CASSLVGGREQYF.

The rearrangement joins TRBV6-5 to TRBJ1-4, with TRBD1 matching 9 bases. V shed 0 bases, J shed 7 bases, and the junction held 3 bases outside the gene matches. Germline CDR1 MNHEY, CDR2 SVGAGI. This CDR3 is 15 amino acids long. CDR3 DNA: TGTGCCAGCAGTTACTCGGACAGGGGTAGTGAAAAACTGTTTTTT. Amino acids: CASSYSDRGSEKLFF.

This chain joins TRBV18 and TRBJ1-6; the D is unclear. Trimming shortened V by 5 bases and J by 10 bases, and 9 bases separated the two germline ends. The CDR3 length is 12 residues. CDR1 KGHSH and CDR2 LQKENI come from the germline V gene. CDR3 amino acids: CASSTETSPLHF. In DNA form, the CDR3 reads TGTGCCAGCTCAACGGAGACCTCACCCCTCCACTTT. Supplemented by reference TRBV18 and TRBJ1-6, the full variable domain reads NAGVMQNPRHLVRRRGQEARLRCSPMKGHSHVYWYRQLPEEGLKFMVYLQKENIIDESGMPKERFSAEFPKEGPSILRIQQVVRGDSAAYFCASSTETSPLHFGNGTRLTVT.

Written as DNA, the CDR3 is TGTGCCTGGAGAGACAGACCCTCTAACTATGGCTACACCTTC. Amino acids: CAWRDRPSNYGYTF. The rearrangement joins TRBV30 to TRBJ1-2, with D perhaps TRBD1 (5 bases). The V gene lost 3 bases and the J gene lost 0 bases, with 11 bases spanning the gap. Germline-derived CDR1 and CDR2 are GTSNPN and SVGIG (reference sequence). There are 14 residues in the CDR3.

The V call is TRBV5-1, the J call TRBJ2-1; D is unresolved. Trimming took 4 bases from V and 1 from J, leaving 15 bases between them. The CDR3 has 16 amino acids. Germline CDR1 is SGHRS and CDR2 is YFSETQ. CDR3 amino acids: CASSPTPSDSYNEQFF. CDR3 bases: TGCGCCAGCAGCCCAACTCCTAGTGATTCCTACAATGAGCAGTTCTTC.